What follows are 24 T cell receptor beta chains derived from one specimen sequenced in a study of regulatory T cells in long-lasting Graves disease. Arm-PCR of CDR3 regions and iRepertoire HTBI primers were the basis on which TCR beta libraries were built. TCRdb itself ran the multiplex PCR reads through MiXCR, one entry per CDR3 protein. The top ten hold 7.5% to 9% of the sample, which has roughly 520,000 distinct CDR3 sequences, more than 10% seen once. Time point denoted: newly diagnosed GD, antithyroid drugs for less than 3 months. Researchers made the TCR library from RNA that was extracted from PBMCs. A further study also used this sample, focusing on T cells in Graves' hyperthyroidism and ophthalmopathy.

The starting material was peripheral blood mononuclear cells (PBMCs), obtained at new diagnosis, from a patient treated with antithyroid drugs. The receptors shown here come from a woman aged 30 to 39 with Graves disease.

This clonotype was counted many times. This chain joins TRBV15 and TRBJ1-1, with 9 bases aligning to TRBD1. The V and J ends lost 1 base and 7 bases, in that order; junction bases with no gene match: 7. Germline CDR1 reads LNHNV; CDR2 reads YYDKDF (reference sequence). The CDR3 extends over 15 amino acids. Written as DNA, the CDR3 is TGTGCCACCAGCAGAGTCGGGACAGGGCTTGGTGAAGCTTTCTTT. Translating gives CATSRVGTGLGEAFF.

The CDR3 region has the DNA TGTGCCAGCAGTTTAATTTGGACAGGGGCCTACGAGCAGTACTTC. Translation: CASSLIWTGAYEQYF. The gene calls are TRBV12-3 or TRBV12-4 and TRBJ2-7; 9 nucleotides line up with TRBD1. This CDR3 has 15 amino acids. V lost 2 bases, J lost 2 bases, and 4 bases stayed unmatched.

This sequence joins TRBV12-3 or TRBV12-4 and TRBJ2-1; 8 bases agree with TRBD1. There are 15 residues in the CDR3. Trimming removed 5 bases from V and 1 base from J; junction bases left unmatched: 4. In DNA form, the CDR3 reads TGTGCCAGCAGTCCATACAGGGGGTCCTACAATGAGCAGTTCTTC. It encodes CASSPYRGSYNEQFF.

A few counts support this clonotype. The chain couples TRBV10-2 to TRBJ1-5, with D unclear. The germline CDR1 and CDR2 sequences are WSHSY and SAAADI. This CDR3 comprises 14 residues. Trimming cost V 9 bases and J 0 bases, with 12 bases left between them. The CDR3 region is CARAGQTSNQPQHF. CDR3 in DNA: TGCGCCAGGGCCGGGCAGACTAGCAATCAGCCCCAGCATTTT.

This clonotype was counted between two and nine times. V is TRBV28 and J is TRBJ2-7; no clear D. The germline V gene encodes CDR1 MDHEN and CDR2 SYDVKM. The CDR3 covers 16 residues. Trimming took off 5 bases at V and 3 bases at J, with 20 bases between the two ends. CDR3 nucleotides: TGTGCCAGCAGTCCAACTTTTTATCAAGCTCACTACGAGCAGTACTTC. Encoded protein: CASSPTFYQAHYEQYF.

This clonotype was counted ten times or more. J is TRBJ1-1 and V is TRBV5-1; D possibly corresponds to TRBD1 (5 bases). Trimming stripped 4 bases from V and 1 base from J, with 11 bases between. Germline CDR1 and CDR2: SGHRS and YFSETQ. The CDR3 sequence is 14 residues long. CDR3 in amino acids: CASSRGRENTEAFF. The CDR3 region has the DNA TGCGCCAGCAGCCGCGGCAGGGAGAACACTGAAGCTTTCTTT.

This clonotype was detected a few times. The V and J genes are TRBV4-1 and TRBJ2-5; 11 bases align to TRBD2. Germline trimming cut 1 base from V and 5 bases from J; bases unmatched to any gene: 6. CDR3 length: 16 residues. Germline assignment: CDR1 MGHRA and CDR2 YSYEKL. The CDR3 nucleotides are TGCGCCAGCAGCCAAGTGGTAGCGGGAGGGCCGGAGACCCAGTACTTC. It is translated as CASSQVVAGGPETQYF.

The chain recombines TRBV27 with TRBJ1-3, with D perhaps TRBD1 (5 bases). Trimming removed 6 bases at V and 5 bases at J, with 17 bases between. Germline V lookup: CDR1 MNHEY, CDR2 SMNVEV (reference sequence). The CDR3 loop spans 15 amino acids. For the CDR3, the DNA is TGTGCCAGCAGAGAACAGGAAGGTTTCAGAAACACCATATATTTT. Translating it yields CASREQEGFRNTIYF.

The genes are TRBV5-1 and TRBJ2-1; TRBD2 matches at 8 bases. Germline loops: CDR1 SGHRS, CDR2 YFSETQ. This CDR3 contains 15 residues. V shed 4 bases, J shed 13 bases, and the junction held 16 bases outside the gene matches. CDR3 nucleotide sequence: TGCGCCAGCAGCACCCAAGGTAGCATAGCGGGATATCAGTTCTTC. This codes for CASSTQGSIAGYQFF.

Comments on this clonotype: A read error may explain this, as a much larger clone is one base away. The CDR3 region is CATSTVRLADNEQFF. The CDR3 DNA follows: TGTGCCACCAGTACCGTGAGACTAGCGGACAATGAGCAGTTCTTC. The V and J genes are TRBV24-1 and TRBJ2-1; 9 positions agree with TRBD2. Germline CDR1 reads KGHDR; CDR2 reads SFDVKD. Trimming removed 6 bases from V and 5 bases from J; junction bases left unmatched: 7. The CDR3 spans 15 residues.

The chain couples TRBV4-3 to TRBJ1-5; 9 bases map to TRBD1. V lost 0 bases to trimming and J lost 7 bases; unmatched junction nucleotides: 10. Germline V gene lookup returns CDR1 LGHNA and CDR2 YSLEER. The CDR3 contains 17 residues. CDR3 sequence: CASSQDPAGQGPQPQHF. The DNA of the CDR3 is TGCGCCAGCAGCCAAGATCCTGCAGGACAGGGGCCCCAGCCCCAGCATTTT.

This clonotype was counted at least ten times. The rearrangement links TRBV7-9 to TRBJ2-1, with 12 bases aligning to TRBD2. This CDR3 region has 16 residues. Germline V gene lookup returns CDR1 SEHNR and CDR2 FQNEAQ (reference sequence). Trimming took 5 bases from V and 2 from J; bases not matched to a gene: 4. This CDR3 is CASSPRTSGTYNEQFF. For the CDR3, the DNA is TGTGCCAGCAGCCCCCGGACTAGCGGGACCTACAATGAGCAGTTCTTC.

This clonotype was counted ten times or more. The CDR3 is CASSIAGTANTEAFF. CDR3 coding DNA: TGTGCCAGTAGTATAGCGGGGACAGCGAACACTGAAGCTTTCTTT. V is TRBV19 and J is TRBJ1-1; 7 bases align to TRBD1. Germline CDR1 is LNHDA and CDR2 is SQIVND (reference sequence). The ends lost 1 base at V and 1 base at J; junction bases unmatched: 3. This CDR3 is 15 amino acids long. Variable domain in full (rest from reference TRBV19 and TRBJ1-1): DGGITQSPKYLFRKEGQNVTLSCEQNLNHDAMYWYRQDPGQGLRLIYYSQIVNDFQKGDIAEGYSVSREKKESFPLTVTSAQKNPTAFYLCASSIAGTANTEAFFGQGTRLTVV.

This clonotype came up many times. The V gene is TRBV7-9, the J gene TRBJ1-4; D remains ambiguous. Between the trimmed V and J ends, which lost 2 bases and 6 bases, there was a span of 7 bases. The CDR3 length is 13 residues. CDR1 SEHNR and CDR2 FQNEAQ come from the germline V gene (reference sequence). The CDR3 sequence: CASSLNPDEKLFF. In DNA, the CDR3 is TGTGCCAGCAGCTTAAATCCCGATGAAAAACTGTTTTTT.

The V and J genes are TRBV6-1 and TRBJ2-6, with TRBD1 as a possible D gene (5 bases). Germline loops: CDR1 MNHNS, CDR2 SASEGT. The CDR3 is 15 amino acids. Trimming took off 6 bases at V and 0 bases at J, with 9 bases between the two ends. CDR3 coding DNA: TGTGCCAGCAGGACAGTCGGCTCTGGGGCCAACGTCCTGACTTTC. Encoded protein: CASRTVGSGANVLTF.

This clonotype was seen at least ten times. The chain joins TRBV2 to TRBJ2-2; 11 bases are shared with TRBD2. CDR1 and CDR2 (germline): SNHLY, FYNNEI. Unmatched junction bases numbered 7, after V lost 6 bases and J lost 4 bases. The CDR3 extends over 16 amino acids. For the CDR3, the DNA is TGTGCCAGCAGGCTTACTAGCGGGAGTGGCACCGGGGAGCTGTTTTTT. This translates into CASRLTSGSGTGELFF.

This clonotype occurred many times. This chain joins TRBV12-3 or TRBV12-4 and TRBJ1-6, with TRBD1 as a possible D gene (6 bases). The CDR3 loop spans 15 amino acids. V lost 6 bases to trimming and J lost 10 bases, with 19 bases between them. Here the CDR3 reads CASSPQIRGTSPLHF. DNA for the CDR3: TGTGCCAGCAGCCCCCAGATTAGGGGGACGTCACCCCTCCACTTT.

In this sample, this clonotype turned up many times. The chain uses TRBV19 and TRBJ1-1, with 9 bases identical to TRBD1. The germline gives CDR1 LNHDA, CDR2 SQIVND (reference sequence). Trimming removed 9 bases from V and 10 bases from J; junction bases left unmatched: 12. The CDR3 runs 13 residues. The CDR3 loop reads CASSGTGYRGAFF. The CDR3 DNA is TGTGCCAGCTCCGGGACAGGGTACCGCGGAGCTTTCTTT. Full variable domain (rest looked up from reference TRBV19 and TRBJ1-1): DGGITQSPKYLFRKEGQNVTLSCEQNLNHDAMYWYRQDPGQGLRLIYYSQIVNDFQKGDIAEGYSVSREKKESFPLTVTSAQKNPTAFYLCASSGTGYRGAFFGQGTRLTVV.

This clonotype was detected a few times. The chain combines TRBV9 with TRBJ1-5, with no clear D. In germline, CDR1 is SGDLS, CDR2 YYNGEE. Trimming stripped 7 bases from V and 5 bases from J, with 10 bases between. The CDR3 loop spans 12 amino acids. CDR3 in amino acids: CASGGNHQPQHF. CDR3 DNA: TGTGCCAGCGGCGGCAACCATCAGCCCCAGCATTTT.

This clonotype was counted at least ten times. The chain combines TRBV18 with TRBJ2-7; 9 bases line up with TRBD2. Germline loops: CDR1 KGHSH, CDR2 LQKENI. CDR3 length: 16 amino acids. The V segment lost 1 base and the J segment 0 bases; nucleotides outside the gene matches: 4. The CDR3: CASSPRASGISYEQYF. The CDR3 DNA is TGTGCCAGCTCACCACGCGCTAGCGGGATCTCCTACGAGCAGTACTTC.

Regarding this clonotype: It is likely a read error, because the conserved phenylalanine at the end of the CDR3 is missing. The gene calls are TRBV7-2 and TRBJ1-2; no clear D. CDR1 SGHTA and CDR2 FQGNSA come from the germline V gene. Trimming shortened V by 2 bases and J by 4 bases, and 14 bases separated the two germline ends. CDR3 length: 15 amino acids. CDR3 amino acids: CASSLSLGNSYGYTS. CDR3 in DNA: TGTGCCAGCAGCTTAAGTTTGGGGAACAGCTATGGCTACACCTCC.

The gene calls are TRBV18 and TRBJ1-4; D is unclear. From germline, CDR1 is KGHSH and CDR2 LQKENI. V was trimmed by 2 bases and J by 3 bases, leaving 4 bases between them. There are 13 residues in the CDR3. Here the CDR3 DNA reads TGTGCCAGCTCACCAAAAGCTAATGAAAAACTGTTTTTT. Residues: CASSPKANEKLFF.

There are many counts of this clonotype. J is TRBJ1-4 and V is TRBV4-1; D call uncertain. V lost 4 bases to trimming and J lost 8 bases, with 20 bases between them. Germline CDR1 reads MGHRA; CDR2 reads YSYEKL. This CDR3 comprises 16 residues. CDR3 bases: TGCGCCAGCAGCCCCTTTCCAGTTTTATTAGTCGAAAAACTGTTTTTT. Translating gives CASSPFPVLLVEKLFF.

This clonotype was observed a handful of times. The chain uses TRBV20-1 and TRBJ1-1, with D unresolved. Per the germline V gene, CDR1 is DFQATT and CDR2 is SNEGSKA (reference sequence). Trimming took 5 bases from V and 10 from J, leaving 23 bases between them. The CDR3 contains 14 residues. The CDR3 nucleotides are TGCAGTGCTCCTACCATTATATCTAGGGATGGAGCTTTCTTT. Residues: CSAPTIISRDGAFF.